What follows are 15 T cell receptor beta chains derived from one specimen sequenced in a study of blood T cell repertoires in COVID-19. TCRdb keeps only in-frame clones here, not all; method: immunoSEQ multiplex PCR. The table includes about 76,000 clones, less than 95% detected once. The source material was peripheral blood. Every receptor here comes from a woman in her forties or fifties in a cohort sampled during active COVID-19.

A few counts support this clone. This rearrangement joins TRBV7-9 to TRBJ2-7; weak D call: TRBD1 (6 bases). In germline, CDR1 is SEHNR, CDR2 FQNEAQ (reference sequence). Trimming took off 4 bases at V and 3 bases at J, with 7 bases between the two ends. The CDR3 is 12 residues long. Written as DNA, the CDR3 is TGTGCCAGCAGCTCACAGGGCTACGAGCAGTACTTC. Translated, it gives CASSSQGYEQYF.

This clone was seen a handful of times. This rearrangement joins TRBV28 to TRBJ2-5; D unclear. Germline loops: CDR1 MDHEN, CDR2 SYDVKM. The CDR3 extends over 14 amino acids. The ends were cut back, 6 bases at V and 1 base at J, with 12 bases in the middle. CDR3 region: CASSINSIQETQYF. The CDR3 region has the DNA TGTGCCAGCAGCATAAACAGTATCCAAGAGACCCAGTACTTC.

The J gene is TRBJ2-3, the V gene TRBV25-1, with D possibly TRBD1 on 5 matching bases. This CDR3 comprises 13 residues. Germline CDR1 and CDR2: MGHDK and SYGVNS. Trimming pared 0 bases from V and 11 bases from J, leaving 12 bases between. Written as DNA, the CDR3 is TGTGCCAGCAGTGAATATAGGAAGGGGCTGCAGTATTTT. Its translation is CASSEYRKGLQYF.

In DNA form, the CDR3 reads TGCGCCAGCAGCCAGGGGGAACAGGGAGCCTACAATGAGCAGTTCTTC. Its translation is CASSQGEQGAYNEQFF. The chain recombines TRBV4-1 with TRBJ2-1, with a tentative D call TRBD1 (6 bases). V gave up 3 bases and J gave up 2 bases, with 14 bases separating them. The germline gives CDR1 MGHRA, CDR2 YSYEKL. This CDR3 is built from 16 residues.

The genes are TRBV10-3 and TRBJ1-2; D uncertain. The V and J ends lost 0 bases and 4 bases respectively, with 6 bases between them. Looked up from germline, CDR1 is ENHRY and CDR2 is SYGVKD. The CDR3 consists of 13 residues. This CDR3 reads CAISESEGYGYTF. Written as DNA, the CDR3 is TGTGCCATCAGTGAGTCGGAGGGCTATGGCTACACCTTC.

The chain is built from TRBV27 and TRBJ1-1; the D is unclear. The CDR3 contains 15 residues. V lost 3 bases and J lost 1, with 12 bases in between. Germline CDR1 and CDR2: MNHEY and SMNVEV (reference sequence). The CDR3 region has the DNA TGTGCCAGCAGTTTTCGGAGGTTAGGGAACACTGAAGCTTTCTTT. It is translated as CASSFRRLGNTEAFF.

This chain connects TRBV5-1 to TRBJ2-7; D possibly corresponds to TRBD1 (6 bases). V was pared by 4 bases and J by 2 bases, with 10 bases between. This CDR3 is built from 13 residues. Germline CDR1 reads SGHRS; CDR2 reads YFSETQ. Here the CDR3 DNA reads TGCGCCAGCAGCCCCGGACAGACCTACGAGCAGTACTTC. This codes for CASSPGQTYEQYF.

The chain recombines TRBV5-4 with TRBJ1-2, with TRBD1 as a possible D gene (5 bases). V was cut by 4 bases and J by 4 bases, with 17 bases left in between. CDR1 and CDR2 from the germline V gene are SGHNT and YYREEE (reference sequence). This CDR3 comprises 15 residues. CDR3: CASSGPQDRPYGYTF. The CDR3 DNA reads TGTGCCAGCAGCGGTCCACAGGATCGGCCCTATGGCTACACCTTC.

This clone was found a few times. J is TRBJ2-7 and V is TRBV28, with 7 bases matching TRBD2. This CDR3 comprises 16 residues. The junction had 13 bases not matched to a gene; V was cut back by 6 bases and J by 2 bases. Germline V gene data show CDR1 as MDHEN and CDR2 as SYDVKM. CDR3 region: CASSPTGGGRTYEQYF. The CDR3 DNA follows: TGTGCCAGCAGCCCCACCGGGGGAGGGAGAACCTACGAGCAGTACTTC. The whole variable domain, filled in from reference TRBV28 and TRBJ2-7, reads DVKVTQSSRYLVKRTGEKVFLECVQDMDHENMFWYRQDPGLGLRLIYFSYDVKMKEKGDIPEGYSVSREKKERFSLILESASTNQTSMYLCASSPTGGGRTYEQYFGPGTRLTVT.

This chain links TRBV21-1 with TRBJ2-7; the DNA was not compared with TRBD2, the D call given in the table. TRBV21-1 counts as a pseudogene. This CDR3 region has 15 residues. This CDR3 is CASSTPGANHPEQYF. For the CDR3, the DNA is TGTGCCAGCAGCACCCCGGGAGCGAACCATCCCGAGCAGTACTTC.

The chain uses TRBV5-1 and TRBJ2-3; D remains ambiguous. Germline lookup yields CDR1 SGHRS and CDR2 YFSETQ. With 3 bases removed from V and 2 bases from J, the gap between germline ends came to 10 bases. This CDR3 is built from 14 residues. CDR3 amino acids: CASSSDSNTDTQYF. The CDR3 DNA sequence: TGCGCCAGCAGCTCCGATTCTAACACAGATACGCAGTATTTT.

The chain uses TRBV5-4 and TRBJ2-2; 9 bases map to TRBD1. This CDR3 is 16 amino acids long. V trimming: 9 bases; J trimming: 2 bases; junction bases outside the gene matches: 11. In germline, CDR1 is SGHNT, CDR2 YYREEE (reference sequence). The CDR3 DNA reads TGTGCCATACGGGTAGACAGGGGGATTAACACCGGGGAGCTGTTTTTT. Translating gives CAIRVDRGINTGELFF.

This clone appeared a single time. The rearrangement links TRBV15 to TRBJ2-2, with unresolved D. CDR1 is LNHNV and CDR2 is YYDKDF in the germline V gene (reference sequence). With 5 bases removed from V and 0 bases from J, the gap between germline ends came to 4 bases. The CDR3 contains 13 residues. CDR3 loop: CATSSTNTGELFF. CDR3 bases: TGTGCCACCAGCTCAACGAACACCGGGGAGCTGTTTTTT.

V is TRBV13 and J is TRBJ1-2; possible D gene TRBD1, 6 bases. V lost 4 bases to trimming and J lost 5 bases, with 14 bases between them. Germline lookup yields CDR1 PRHDT and CDR2 FYEKMQ (reference sequence). The CDR3 sequence is 14 residues long. The CDR3 DNA reads as TGTGCCAGCAGCTCACCCGGACAGATTTATGGCTACACCTTC. Amino acids: CASSSPGQIYGYTF. Combining the CDR3 with reference TRBV13 and TRBJ1-2 gives the whole variable domain AAGVIQSPRHLIKEKRETATLKCYPIPRHDTVYWYQQGPGQDPQFLISFYEKMQSDKGSIPDRFSAQQFSDYHSELNMSSLELGDSALYFCASSSPGQIYGYTFGSGTRLTVV.

The count of this clone is one. The rearrangement uses TRBV13 and TRBJ2-1; TRBD2 agrees at 12 bases. In germline, CDR1 is PRHDT, CDR2 FYEKMQ (reference sequence). With 6 bases clipped from V and 7 bases from J, the junction kept 10 bases outside the gene matches. There are 16 residues in the CDR3. The DNA for the CDR3 is TGTGCCAGCAGAGCCCCGACTAGCGGGAGTGGTAATGAGCAGTTCTTC. Translated: CASRAPTSGSGNEQFF.